A selection of T cell receptor beta chains follows, all from one sample in a study of blood T cell repertoires in COVID-19. Generated by immunoSEQ multiplex PCR, the TCRdb table keeps only in-frame clones and is missing some. The sample has 100,000 to 150,000 clones, 82% seen once; the top ten hold about an eighth. The sample was peripheral blood. The source of these receptors is a human donor in a cohort sampled during active COVID-19. CDR3s include the opening cysteine and the closing phenylalanine or tryptophan. The D gene is left open where the match is weak. The size entry is marked missing in some rows and otherwise reads once, few, many or a size class.

j_gene | v_gene | abundance | d_gene | CDR3aa | CDR3nt
TRBJ2-7 | TRBV11-3 | . | . | CASGRGNYEQYF | TGTGCCAGCGGAAGGGGGAATTACGAGCAGTACTTC
TRBJ2-7 | TRBV29-1 | . | . | CSVEDPTAPYEQYF | TGCAGCGTTGAAGATCCGACAGCTCCTTACGAGCAGTACTTC
TRBJ2-5 | TRBV15 | . | TRBD1 | CATSYGQGQETQYF | TGTGCCACCAGCTACGGACAGGGCCAGGAGACCCAGTACTTC
TRBJ1-1 | TRBV11-2 | . | TRBD1 | CASSLSTGGNTEAFF | TGTGCCAGCAGCTTATCGACAGGGGGAAACACTGAAGCTTTCTTT
TRBJ2-7 | TRBV5-3 | few | . | CARALLLTGRTGEQYF | TGTGCCAGAGCCCTTCTACTTACGGGAAGAACCGGCGAGCAGTACTTC
TRBJ2-7 | TRBV18 | . | . | CASSAGTQSYEQYF | TGTGCCAGCTCGGCCGGGACTCAGTCCTACGAGCAGTACTTC
TRBJ2-2 | TRBV5-1 | . | . | CASSPGGAYTGELFF | TGCGCCAGCAGCCCCGGAGGGGCTTACACCGGGGAGCTGTTTTTT
TRBJ2-7 | TRBV6-5 | once | . | CASSYSQGPNYEQYF | TGTGCCAGCAGTTACTCACAGGGACCCAACTACGAGCAGTACTTC
TRBJ1-4 | TRBV9 | . | TRBD1 | CASSVGGQGGEKLFF | TGTGCCAGCAGCGTAGGGGGACAGGGAGGGGAAAAACTGTTTTTT
TRBJ1-1 | TRBV7-8 | . | . | CASSLGGGGEGTEAFF | TGTGCCAGCAGCTTAGGAGGCGGGGGCGAGGGCACTGAAGCTTTCTTT
TRBJ2-5 | TRBV5-8 | . | TRBD2 | CASSWEAGAQETQYF | TGTGCCAGCAGCTGGGAAGCGGGGGCCCAAGAGACCCAGTACTTC
TRBJ2-3 | TRBV5-6 | once | . | CASSLNLADTQYF | TGTGCCAGCAGCCTCAACTTAGCCGATACGCAGTATTTT
TRBJ2-2 | TRBV7-6 | . | TRBD2 | CASSFSTSGGAPNTGELFF | TGTGCCAGCAGCTTTTCGACTAGCGGGGGGGCCCCGAACACCGGGGAGCTGTTTTTT
TRBJ2-3 | TRBV5-1 | . | TRBD2 | CASSLRTSGGGRTDTQYF | TGCGCCAGCAGCTTACGGACTAGCGGGGGGGGACGCACAGATACGCAGTATTTT
TRBJ2-5 | TRBV23-1 | . | . | CASSQPSGGPVETQYF | TGCGCCAGCAGTCAACCCTCCGGGGGGCCCGTGGAGACCCAGTACTTC
TRBJ1-1 | TRBV9 | . | . | CASSVGGSTEAFF | TGTGCCAGCAGCGTTGGAGGCAGCACTGAAGCTTTCTTT
TRBJ2-7 | TRBV6-1 | few | . | CASSENWGTWEQYF | TGTGCCAGCAGTGAAAATTGGGGGACTTGGGAGCAGTACTTC
TRBJ2-3 | TRBV10-1 | . | TRBD2 | CASSTSSGGGRDTQYF | TGCGCCAGCAGTACATCTAGCGGGGGGGGCCGGGATACGCAGTATTTT